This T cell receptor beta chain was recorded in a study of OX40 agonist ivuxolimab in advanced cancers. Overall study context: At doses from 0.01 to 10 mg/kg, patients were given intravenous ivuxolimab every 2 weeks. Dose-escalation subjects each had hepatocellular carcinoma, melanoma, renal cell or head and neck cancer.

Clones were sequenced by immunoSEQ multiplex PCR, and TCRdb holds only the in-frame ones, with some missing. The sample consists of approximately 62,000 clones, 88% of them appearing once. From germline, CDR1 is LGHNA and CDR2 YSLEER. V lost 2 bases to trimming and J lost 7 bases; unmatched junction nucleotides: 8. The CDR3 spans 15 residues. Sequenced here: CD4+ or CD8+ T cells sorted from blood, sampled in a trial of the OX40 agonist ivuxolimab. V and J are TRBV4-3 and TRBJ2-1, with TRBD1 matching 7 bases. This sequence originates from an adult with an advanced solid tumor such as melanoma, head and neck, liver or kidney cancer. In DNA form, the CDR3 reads TGCGCCAGCAGCCAAACCGGGACAGTTGGGAATGAGCAGTTCTTC. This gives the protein CASSQTGTVGNEQFF.